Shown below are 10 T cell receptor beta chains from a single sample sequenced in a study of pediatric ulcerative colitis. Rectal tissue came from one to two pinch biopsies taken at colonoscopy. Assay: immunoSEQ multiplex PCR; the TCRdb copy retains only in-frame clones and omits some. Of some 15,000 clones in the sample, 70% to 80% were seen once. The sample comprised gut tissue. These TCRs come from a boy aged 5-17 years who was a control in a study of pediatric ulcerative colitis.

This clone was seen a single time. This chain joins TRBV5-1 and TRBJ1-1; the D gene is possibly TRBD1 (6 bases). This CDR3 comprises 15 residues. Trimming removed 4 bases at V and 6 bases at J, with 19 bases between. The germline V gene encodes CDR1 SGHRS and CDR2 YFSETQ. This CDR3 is CASSMGDIRGAEAFF. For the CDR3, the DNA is TGCGCCAGCAGCATGGGGGACATTCGAGGCGCTGAAGCTTTCTTT.

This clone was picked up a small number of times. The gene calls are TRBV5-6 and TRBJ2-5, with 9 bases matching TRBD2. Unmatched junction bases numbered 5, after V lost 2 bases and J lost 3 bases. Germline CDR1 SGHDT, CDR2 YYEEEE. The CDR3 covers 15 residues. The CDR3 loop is CASSFVLAGEETQYF. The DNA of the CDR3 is TGTGCCAGCAGCTTTGTACTAGCGGGCGAAGAGACCCAGTACTTC.

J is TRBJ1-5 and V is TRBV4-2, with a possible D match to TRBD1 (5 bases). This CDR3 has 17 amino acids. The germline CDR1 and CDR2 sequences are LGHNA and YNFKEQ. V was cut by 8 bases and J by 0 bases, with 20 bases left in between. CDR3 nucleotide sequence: TGTGCCAGCTACCCAGCCGGGACTCCGAATAGCAATCAGCCCCAGCATTTT. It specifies CASYPAGTPNSNQPQHF.

This CDR3 reads CASSLARSSGRTEAFF. CDR3 coding DNA: TGTGCCAGCAGCTTAGCACGGTCGTCAGGAAGGACTGAAGCTTTCTTT. The chain employs TRBV7-9 and TRBJ1-1, with D unresolved. This CDR3 contains 16 residues. Germline V lookup: CDR1 SEHNR, CDR2 FQNEAQ (reference sequence). Trimming took 0 bases from V and 5 from J, leaving 16 bases between them.

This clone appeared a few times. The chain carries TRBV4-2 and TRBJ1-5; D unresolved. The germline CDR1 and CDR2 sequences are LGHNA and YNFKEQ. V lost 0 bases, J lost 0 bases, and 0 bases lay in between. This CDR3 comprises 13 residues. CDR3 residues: CASSQDSNQPQHF. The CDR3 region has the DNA TGTGCCAGCAGCCAAGATAGCAATCAGCCCCAGCATTTT.

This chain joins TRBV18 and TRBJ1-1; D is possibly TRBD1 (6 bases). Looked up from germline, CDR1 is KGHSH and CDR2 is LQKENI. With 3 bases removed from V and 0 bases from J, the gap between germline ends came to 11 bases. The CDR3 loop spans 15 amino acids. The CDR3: CASSPTGTLNTEAFF. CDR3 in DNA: TGTGCCAGCTCACCGACCGGGACATTGAACACTGAAGCTTTCTTT.

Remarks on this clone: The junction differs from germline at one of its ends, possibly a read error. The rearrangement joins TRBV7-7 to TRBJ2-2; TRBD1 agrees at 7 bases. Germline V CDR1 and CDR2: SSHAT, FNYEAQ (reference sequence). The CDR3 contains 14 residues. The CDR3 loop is CASSLAQGAGELFF. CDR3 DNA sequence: TGTGCTAGCAGCTTAGCCCAGGGGGCCGGGGAGCTGTTTTTT.

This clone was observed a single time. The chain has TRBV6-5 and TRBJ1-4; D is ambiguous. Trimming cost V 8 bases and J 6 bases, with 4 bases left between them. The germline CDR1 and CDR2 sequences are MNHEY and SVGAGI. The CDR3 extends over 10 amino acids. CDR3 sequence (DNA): TGTGCCAGCGGAGATGAAAAACTGTTTTTT. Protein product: CASGDEKLFF.

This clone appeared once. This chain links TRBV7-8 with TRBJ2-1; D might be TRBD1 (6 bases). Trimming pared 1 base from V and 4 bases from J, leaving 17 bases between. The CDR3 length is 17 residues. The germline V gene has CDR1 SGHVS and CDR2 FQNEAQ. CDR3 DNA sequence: TGTGCCAGCAGCTTAGTTGGGTTAGGACAGTATTACAATGAGCAGTTCTTC. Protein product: CASSLVGLGQYYNEQFF.

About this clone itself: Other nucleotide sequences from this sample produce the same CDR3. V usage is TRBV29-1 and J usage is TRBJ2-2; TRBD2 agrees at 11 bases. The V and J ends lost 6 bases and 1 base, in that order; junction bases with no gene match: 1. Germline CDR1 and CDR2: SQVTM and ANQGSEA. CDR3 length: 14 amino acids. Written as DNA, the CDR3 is TGCAGCGTCGGGACTAGCGGGAACACCGGGGAGCTGTTTTTT. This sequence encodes CSVGTSGNTGELFF.